This TCR beta chain derives from a study of shared clonotypes between healthy human individuals. Points on this clone: As yet, its antigen is unknown.

The protocol was immunoSEQ multiplex PCR, while the TCRdb copy is restricted to in-frame clones and leaves out a portion. The sample carries approximately 2.5 million clones, around 94% recorded once. CD4+ cell separation produced CD45RA+ naive and CD45RA-negative memory subsets. Trimming at V came to 7 bases and at J to 1 base, leaving 7 bases not matched to a gene. CDR3 length: 15 amino acids. Germline V gives CDR1 MNHNS, CDR2 SASEGT. Study observations and caveats: Memory subsets generally showed lower estimated richness than naive subsets. An anticipated effect of sequencing depth on clonotype sharing among donors was recognized. The four-donor shared clonotypes exceeded non-shared clonotypes in generation probability, with non-shared ones scoring lower.

The J gene is TRBJ2-5, the V gene TRBV6-1; 9 nucleotides line up with TRBD1. Source material: naive CD4+ T cells sorted from blood. Sample subset: CD45RA+ positively selected. This receptor was taken from a man in his late teens or twenties in good health. CDR3 amino acids: CASTSGQGRQETQYF. CDR3 nucleotides: TGTGCCAGCACCTCGGGACAGGGCCGCCAAGAGACCCAGTACTTC.